This is a list of T cell receptor beta chains from one sample in a study of Tregs in tolerant kidney transplant recipients. The method was immunoSEQ multiplex PCR; TCRdb's version includes in-frame clones alone and lacks a portion of them. The profile covers roughly 68,000 clones, with 65% to 85% appearing a single time and approximately 4% taken by the ten largest. The sequenced material came from CD4+ T cells from blood. All receptors derive from a human donor in good health. Both conserved end residues are part of each CDR3.

14	TRBV5-1	TRBJ1-1	CASSLTGGNTEAFF
14	TRBV27	TRBJ1-6	CASNVQGPNSPLHF
14	TRBV29-1	TRBJ2-5	CSARWARGEETQYF
15	TRBV18	TRBJ1-6	CASSPPQGGNSPLHF
16	TRBV9	TRBJ2-3	CASSVTSGTSTDTQYF
13	TRBV6-1	TRBJ2-5	CASRPAGTETQYF
11	TRBV5-6	TRBJ2-7	CASSFLNEQYF
15	TRBV28	TRBJ1-4	CASSSPGTTNEKLFF
13	TRBV29-1	TRBJ1-1	CSVEWPGTTEAFF
13	TRBV6-6	TRBJ2-7	CASSYSFGNEQYF
14	TRBV5-4	TRBJ1-2	CASSLAAGGYGYTF
16	TRBV5-6	TRBJ2-7	CASSKGTGDGGYEQYF
14	TRBV9	TRBJ2-7	CASSVFGSSYEQYF
14	TRBV7-2	TRBJ1-1	CASSLRTGENEAFF
15	TRBV5-5	TRBJ2-1	CASSLQGATYNEQFF
15	TRBV5-6	TRBJ1-2	CASSFPGFLEYGYTF
14	TRBV7-2	TRBJ1-4	CASSLDRGSEKLFF
15	TRBV19	TRBJ2-1	CASSLRQGGYNEQFF
19	TRBV5-1	TRBJ2-3	CASSLGTLAGDSRGDTQYF
14	TRBV19	TRBJ1-3	CASSIRGPGNTIYF
15	TRBV5-8	TRBJ1-2	CASSSWVQGAVGYTF
15	TRBV6-5	TRBJ1-1	CASSLLGTSNTEAFF
13	TRBV11-3	TRBJ2-7	CASSLGQNGKQYF
15	TRBV5-4	TRBJ1-2	CASSSHRGLRYGYTF
13	TRBV5-1	TRBJ2-2	CASSLGDRGELFF
15	TRBV5-6	TRBJ2-5	CASSLINHFEETQYF
18	TRBV4-2	TRBJ2-3	CASSQDAAGAQFTDTQYF
15	TRBV7-9	TRBJ2-7	CASTPLGDVSYEQYF
16	TRBV7-3	TRBJ2-3	CASSFQGGLSTDTQYF
17	TRBV7-3	TRBJ2-3	CASSLLGRQGTTDTQYF
13	TRBV10-3	TRBJ1-2	CAISGGLGRGYTF
16	TRBV28	TRBJ1-1	CASSSRGSRGVTEAFF
19	TRBV7-2	TRBJ1-6	CASSLWIGATGTPDSPLHF
13	TRBV25-1	TRBJ1-4	CASTGGGSEKLFF
15	TRBV7-2	TRBJ2-7	CASSFKSLAAHEQYF
18	TRBV4-2	TRBJ2-2	CASSRYGTSGTNTGELFF
14	TRBV5-1	TRBJ2-7	CASSLGTGYSEQYF